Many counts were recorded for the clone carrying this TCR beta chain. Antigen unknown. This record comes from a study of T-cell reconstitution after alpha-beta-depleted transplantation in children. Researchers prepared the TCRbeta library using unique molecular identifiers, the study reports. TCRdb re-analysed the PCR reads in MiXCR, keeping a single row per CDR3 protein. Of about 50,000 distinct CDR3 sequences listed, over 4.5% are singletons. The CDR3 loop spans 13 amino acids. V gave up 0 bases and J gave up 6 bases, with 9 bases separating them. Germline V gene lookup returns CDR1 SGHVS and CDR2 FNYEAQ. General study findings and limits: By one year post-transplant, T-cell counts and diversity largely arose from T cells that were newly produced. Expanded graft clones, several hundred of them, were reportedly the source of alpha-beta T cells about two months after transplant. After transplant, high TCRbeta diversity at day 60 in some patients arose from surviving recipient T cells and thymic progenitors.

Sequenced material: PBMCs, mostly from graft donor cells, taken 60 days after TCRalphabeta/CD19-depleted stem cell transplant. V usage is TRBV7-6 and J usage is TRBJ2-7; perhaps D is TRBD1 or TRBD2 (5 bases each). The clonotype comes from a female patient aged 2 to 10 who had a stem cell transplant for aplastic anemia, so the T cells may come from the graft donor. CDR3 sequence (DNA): TGTGCCAGCAGCTTAGCCGCAGGGAGCGAGCAGTACTTC. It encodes CASSLAAGSEQYF.